These 2 T cell receptor beta chains originate from one sample sequenced in a study of T cells in Graves' hyperthyroidism and ophthalmopathy. There were TCR beta CDR3 regions amplified from RNA transcripts. TCR CDR3 regions were first amplified by RT-PCR with HTBI primers. TCRdb re-called the multiplex PCR reads through MiXCR, storing one row per CDR3 protein. Seen here are about 580,000 distinct CDR3 sequences, around 14% observed once, and the top ten hold 5% to 7%. Material: blood. Receptor source: a woman aged 25 to 39 with Graves' hyperthyroidism that later progressed to Graves' ophthalmopathy.

The genes are TRBV30 and TRBJ1-1; 8 bases agree with TRBD1. Germline V gives CDR1 GTSNPN, CDR2 SVGIG (reference sequence). Unmatched junction bases numbered 3, after V lost 1 base and J lost 5 bases. CDR3 length: 13 residues. This CDR3 is CAWSEQGGTEAFF. CDR3 nucleotide sequence: TGTGCCTGGAGTGAACAGGGGGGGACTGAAGCTTTCTTT.

This clonotype has a count of ten or more. The genes are TRBV10-3 and TRBJ2-7, with TRBD1 matching over 7 bases. Germline values: CDR1 ENHRY, CDR2 SYGVKD. V lost 7 bases to trimming and J lost 3 bases; unmatched junction nucleotides: 6. The CDR3 extends over 13 amino acids. The CDR3 sequence: CAINDREGYEQYF. The CDR3, as DNA: TGTGCCATCAACGACAGGGAAGGCTACGAGCAGTACTTC.